The present TCR beta chain was sequenced within a study of blood T cell repertoires in COVID-19. The CDR3 is 14 residues long. Trimming took off 0 bases at V and 5 bases at J, with 11 bases between the two ends. Germline V gene data show CDR1 as SGHRS and CDR2 as YFSETQ. Using immunoSEQ multiplex PCR, the repertoire was profiled, and TCRdb retains in-frame clones only, with some absent. The repertoire holds around 300,000 clones, with around 85% as singletons. The TCR was taken from a human donor in a cohort sampled during active COVID-19. This rearrangement joins TRBV5-1 to TRBJ2-5; possible D gene TRBD2, 7 bases. Sequencing input: peripheral blood. As DNA, the CDR3 is TGCGCCAGCAGCTTGGCCCGGGGGGCTGAGACCCAGTACTTC. Encoded protein: CASSLARGAETQYF. The full variable domain, its missing parts supplied by reference TRBV5-1 and TRBJ2-5, is KAGVTQTPRYLIKTRGQQVTLSCSPISGHRSVSWYQQTPGQGLQFLFEYFSETQRNKGNFPGRFSGRQFSNSRSEMNVSTLELGDSALYLCASSLARGAETQYFGPGTRLLVL.